Shown below are 27 T cell receptor beta chains from a single sample sequenced in a study of blood T cell repertoires in COVID-19. Using immunoSEQ multiplex PCR, the repertoire was profiled, and TCRdb retains in-frame clones only, with some absent. The data show 100,000 to 120,000 clones, with around 68% seen just once and under 10% held by the top ten. Sequenced material: peripheral blood. The receptors originated from a woman aged 55-69 years with acute or convalescent COVID-19.

This clone was seen more than once but under ten times. The genes are TRBV4-2 and TRBJ2-2; 8 bases match TRBD1. Trimming cost V 5 bases and J 1 base; bases outside gene matches: 3. Germline loops: CDR1 LGHNA, CDR2 YNFKEQ. CDR3 length equals 15 residues. The CDR3 DNA reads as TGTGCCAGCAGCGCGGGACAGGTGAACACCGGGGAGCTGTTTTTT. It is translated as CASSAGQVNTGELFF.

Of note for this clone: This specimen includes other DNA sequences encoding the same CDR3. This chain uses TRBV30 with TRBJ1-2, with D perhaps matching TRBD1 (6 bases). The germline CDR1 and CDR2 sequences are GTSNPN and SVGIG (reference sequence). This CDR3 is built from 14 residues. Trimming left V 3 bases short and J 2 bases short, with 13 bases between. The chain's CDR3 is CAWRRGGGNYGYTF. In DNA form, the CDR3 reads TGTGCCTGGAGGAGAGGGGGTGGGAACTATGGCTACACCTTC.

The CDR3 here is CASSREIHRLEAFF. The CDR3 DNA sequence: TGTGCCAGCAGCCGAGAGATCCATAGACTTGAAGCTTTCTTT. This chain connects TRBV28 to TRBJ1-1; D gene ambiguous. The germline V gene encodes CDR1 MDHEN and CDR2 SYDVKM. V was pared by 6 bases and J by 7 bases, with 18 bases between. CDR3 size: 14 residues.

The chain combines TRBV24-1 with TRBJ2-5, with D perhaps matching TRBD2 (6 bases). Germline loops: CDR1 KGHDR, CDR2 SFDVKD. The V and J ends lost 4 bases and 1 base respectively, with 12 bases between them. The length of the CDR3 is 15 residues. CDR3 protein: CATSDPGTVQETQYF. CDR3 coding DNA: TGTGCCACCAGTGACCCGGGGACTGTCCAAGAGACCCAGTACTTC.

The rearrangement joins TRBV29-1 to TRBJ2-7; 10 bases are a match to TRBD1. The V segment lost 6 bases and the J segment 3 bases; nucleotides outside the gene matches: 8. The CDR3 runs 14 residues. The germline V gene encodes CDR1 SQVTM and CDR2 ANQGSEA. The CDR3 protein is CSVAGQGDIYEQYF. The CDR3 nucleotides are TGCAGCGTGGCCGGACAGGGGGACATCTACGAGCAGTACTTC.

This clone was observed a handful of times. This chain uses TRBV14 with TRBJ1-1; tentative D call: TRBD1 (5 bases). Deletions cut 4 bases from V and 7 bases from J, with 19 bases between. The CDR3 has 15 amino acids. In germline, CDR1 is SGHDN, CDR2 FVKESK. In DNA, the CDR3 is TGTGCCAGCAGCCCCCGACAGCCGAGGCCTTATGAAGCTTTCTTT. The encoded protein is CASSPRQPRPYEAFF. Filled out from reference TRBV14 and TRBJ1-1, the complete variable domain reads EAGVTQFPSHSVIEKGQTVTLRCDPISGHDNLYWYRRVMGKEIKFLLHFVKESKQDESGMPNNRFLAERTGGTYSTLKVQPAELEDSGVYFCASSPRQPRPYEAFFGQGTRLTVV.

This clone has a count of ten or more. V is TRBV7-9 and J is TRBJ1-1; D call uncertain. The germline CDR1 and CDR2 sequences are SEHNR and FQNEAQ (reference sequence). The CDR3 consists of 16 residues. The V and J ends lost 3 bases and 0 bases respectively, with 14 bases between them. This CDR3 is CASSLGVKLMNTEAFF. In DNA, the CDR3 is TGTGCCAGCAGCTTGGGCGTTAAGCTCATGAACACTGAAGCTTTCTTT.

The J gene is TRBJ1-4, the V gene TRBV5-1, with 9 bases identical to TRBD1. Germline V CDR1 and CDR2: SGHRS, YFSETQ. This CDR3 spans 16 amino acids. V shed 0 bases and J 1 base; nucleotides not matched to a gene: 1. The CDR3 region is CASSLGDRVTNEKLFF. As DNA, the CDR3 is TGCGCCAGCAGCTTGGGGGACAGGGTAACTAATGAAAAACTGTTTTTT.

The chain uses TRBV2 and TRBJ1-2; 9 bases are a match to TRBD1. CDR1 and CDR2 (germline): SNHLY, FYNNEI. The CDR3 extends over 14 amino acids. V lost 4 bases and J lost 2; bases outside the gene matches: 2. The CDR3 here is CASSGTGANYGYTF. CDR3 nucleotide sequence: TGTGCCAGCAGTGGGACAGGGGCGAACTATGGCTACACCTTC.

The chain recombines TRBV5-5 with TRBJ1-2, with D possibly being TRBD1 (6 bases). This CDR3 spans 14 amino acids. Looked up from germline, CDR1 is SGHKS and CDR2 is YYEKEE (reference sequence). The V end lost 0 bases, the J end lost 4 bases, and 10 bases lay between the germline ends. CDR3 loop: CASSLASGAYGYTF. The CDR3 bases are TGTGCCAGCAGCTTGGCATCAGGGGCCTATGGCTACACCTTC.

This chain connects TRBV19 to TRBJ2-1; 7 positions match TRBD1. This CDR3 is 14 amino acids long. The germline V gene has CDR1 LNHDA and CDR2 SQIVND (reference sequence). With V trimmed by 4 bases and J by 0 bases, 0 bases remained unmatched. The CDR3 loop is CASSRDSSYNEQFF. DNA for the CDR3: TGTGCCAGTAGTAGGGACAGCTCCTACAATGAGCAGTTCTTC.

As to this clone: Different DNA sequences within this sample yield the same CDR3. The chain has TRBV30 and TRBJ2-6; no firm D call. The V gene's germline CDR1 is GTSNPN and CDR2 SVGIG (reference sequence). The CDR3 totals 13 residues. Trimming removed 2 bases at V and 0 bases at J, with 2 bases between. The CDR3 bases are TGTGCCTGGAGTCTCTCTGGGGCCAACGTCCTGACTTTC. Its protein is CAWSLSGANVLTF. Drawing the rest from reference TRBV30 and TRBJ2-6, the complete variable domain is SQTIHQWPATLVQPVGSPLSLECTVEGTSNPNLYWYRQAAGRGLQLLFYSVGIGQISSEVPQNLSASRPQDRQFILSSKKLLLSDSGFYLCAWSLSGANVLTFGAGSRLTVL.

This clone was recorded at least ten times. The rearrangement links TRBV5-4 to TRBJ1-1; 7 bases map to TRBD1. Germline trimming cut 3 bases from V and 1 base from J; bases unmatched to any gene: 6. Per germline, CDR1 SGHNT and CDR2 YYREEE (reference sequence). The CDR3 contains 15 residues. DNA of the CDR3: TGTGCCAGCAGCTCGACCGACAGGGAGAACACTGAAGCTTTCTTT. Translated: CASSSTDRENTEAFF. The variable domain in full, completed from reference TRBV5-4 and TRBJ1-1, reads ETGVTQSPTHLIKTRGQQVTLRCSSQSGHNTVSWYQQALGQGPQFIFQYYREEENGRGNFPPRFSGLQFPNYSSELNVNALELDDSALYLCASSSTDRENTEAFFGQGTRLTVV.

The chain couples TRBV24-1 to TRBJ1-1; D not resolved. The germline CDR1 and CDR2 sequences are KGHDR and SFDVKD. The CDR3 totals 14 residues. V shed 6 bases and J shed 6 bases, with 16 bases lying between them. The CDR3 loop reads CATSPPLGAAEAFF. The CDR3 coding sequence is TGTGCCACCAGTCCTCCCCTGGGCGCTGCTGAAGCTTTCTTT.

This clone was seen a handful of times. The chain links TRBV5-5 to TRBJ1-5; 7 positions agree with TRBD1. Germline CDR1 SGHKS, CDR2 YYEKEE (reference sequence). This CDR3 contains 15 residues. Losses at the gene ends were 4 bases for V and 3 bases for J; bases not matched to a gene: 7. The CDR3 DNA sequence: TGTGCCAGCAGCCTACCGGGACAGATCAATCAGCCCCAGCATTTT. Translated: CASSLPGQINQPQHF.

The chain employs TRBV3-1 (or the pseudogene TRBV3-2) and TRBJ1-3; 7 bases agree with TRBD1. The V segment lost 0 bases and the J segment 0 bases; nucleotides outside the gene matches: 17. The CDR3 runs to 21 residues. In germline, CDR1 is LGHDT, CDR2 YNNKEL (reference sequence). The CDR3 region has the DNA TGTGCCAGCAGCCAAGATTTTTTCGGTTCAGGGGGACTTAACTCTGGAAACACCATATATTTT. Residues: CASSQDFFGSGGLNSGNTIYF.

The chain couples TRBV7-2 to TRBJ2-2; no reliable D call. V shed 5 bases and J shed 0 bases, with 10 bases lying between them. Looked up from germline, CDR1 is SGHTA and CDR2 is FQGNSA. The CDR3 loop spans 15 amino acids. Here the CDR3 reads CASSITQTNTGELFF. In DNA form, the CDR3 reads TGTGCCAGCAGCATTACACAAACGAACACCGGGGAGCTGTTTTTT.

This clone was seen once. The chain is built from TRBV9 and TRBJ2-3, with 10 nucleotides matching TRBD2. Germline V gene sequence: CDR1 SGDLS, CDR2 YYNGEE. CDR3 length: 16 amino acids. V was clipped by 2 bases and J by 4 bases; unmatched bases: 7. The CDR3 sequence is CASSVEAGGYADTQYF. CDR3 sequence (DNA): TGTGCCAGCAGCGTCGAAGCGGGGGGGTACGCAGATACGCAGTATTTT.

There are a few counts of this clone. The genes are TRBV7-2 and TRBJ1-6; D not certain. This CDR3 contains 15 residues. Trimming took off 1 base at V and 3 bases at J, with 7 bases between the two ends. Germline V gene sequence: CDR1 SGHTA, CDR2 FQGNSA. Here the CDR3 DNA reads TGTGCCAGCAGCTTAGGGGCAAACTATAATTCACCCCTCCACTTT. Translating gives CASSLGANYNSPLHF.

This chain uses TRBV27 with TRBJ2-7; 7 bases align to TRBD1. CDR1 and CDR2 (germline): MNHEY, SMNVEV (reference sequence). The CDR3 runs to 15 residues. With V trimmed by 5 bases and J by 0 bases, 7 bases remained unmatched. The CDR3 bases are TGTGCCAGCAGTCTACAGGGGCAAAGCTCCTACGAGCAGTACTTC. Protein sequence: CASSLQGQSSYEQYF.

This clone was counted a few times. The CDR3 nucleotides are TGTGCCAGCAGTTACGTCGGGACAGGGCGTTATGGCTACACCTTC. Translation: CASSYVGTGRYGYTF. The rearrangement joins TRBV27 to TRBJ1-2; TRBD1 matches at 9 bases. CDR1 is MNHEY and CDR2 is SMNVEV in the germline V gene (reference sequence). The CDR3 length is 15 residues. The V gene end was trimmed by 4 bases and the J gene end by 5 bases; junction bases not matched to a gene: 8.

The chain carries TRBV9 and TRBJ2-1, with D uncertain. V was clipped by 2 bases and J by 6 bases, with 9 bases between them. The CDR3 extends over 13 amino acids. The germline CDR1 and CDR2 sequences are SGDLS and YYNGEE. For the CDR3, the DNA is TGTGCCAGCAGCGTCCAGGCCGGCAATGAGCAGTTCTTC. Translated, it gives CASSVQAGNEQFF.

The V and J genes are TRBV3-1 (or the pseudogene TRBV3-2) and TRBJ1-2; D possibly corresponds to TRBD1 (5 bases). With 1 base removed from V and 6 bases from J, the gap between germline ends came to 15 bases. This CDR3 comprises 15 residues. The germline CDR1 and CDR2 sequences are LGHDT and YNNKEL (reference sequence). CDR3 loop: CASSQVGGGGHGYTF. CDR3 coding DNA: TGTGCCAGCAGCCAAGTGGGCGGGGGAGGACATGGCTACACCTTC.

This rearrangement joins TRBV10-3 to TRBJ1-1, with D unclear. V lost 2 bases and J lost 3, with 16 bases in between. The CDR3 is 16 amino acids. Looked up from germline, CDR1 is ENHRY and CDR2 is SYGVKD. The CDR3 bases are TGTGCCATCAGTGAGGGGCCAGGTATTAGTCACACTGAAGCTTTCTTT. Translating it yields CAISEGPGISHTEAFF.

A single count supports this clone. J is TRBJ1-1 and V is TRBV29-1; tentative D call: TRBD1 (6 bases). The V end lost 6 bases, the J end lost 4 bases, and 21 bases lay between the germline ends. This CDR3 contains 15 residues. From germline, CDR1 is SQVTM and CDR2 ANQGSEA. The CDR3: CSVAREGGRGTEAFF. CDR3 nucleotides: TGCAGCGTCGCTCGAGAGGGGGGGAGGGGCACTGAAGCTTTCTTT.

This sequence joins TRBV18 and TRBJ1-5; D not certain. The CDR3 extends over 14 amino acids. Deletions cut 6 bases from V and 4 bases from J, with 13 bases between. Germline V gene lookup returns CDR1 KGHSH and CDR2 LQKENI. The CDR3 here is CASSAADSNQPQHF. The CDR3 DNA sequence: TGTGCCAGCTCGGCAGCCGACTCGAATCAGCCCCAGCATTTT.

This clone was seen repeatedly, ten times or more. The chain recombines TRBV7-2 with TRBJ2-7; 7 bases line up with TRBD2. CDR3 length equals 15 residues. Germline trimming cut 0 bases from V and 2 bases from J; bases unmatched to any gene: 4. Germline V gene sequence: CDR1 SGHTA, CDR2 FQGNSA. The CDR3 loop reads CASSLAAGGTYEQYF. The DNA for the CDR3 is TGTGCCAGCAGCTTAGCGGCCGGGGGGACCTACGAGCAGTACTTC.